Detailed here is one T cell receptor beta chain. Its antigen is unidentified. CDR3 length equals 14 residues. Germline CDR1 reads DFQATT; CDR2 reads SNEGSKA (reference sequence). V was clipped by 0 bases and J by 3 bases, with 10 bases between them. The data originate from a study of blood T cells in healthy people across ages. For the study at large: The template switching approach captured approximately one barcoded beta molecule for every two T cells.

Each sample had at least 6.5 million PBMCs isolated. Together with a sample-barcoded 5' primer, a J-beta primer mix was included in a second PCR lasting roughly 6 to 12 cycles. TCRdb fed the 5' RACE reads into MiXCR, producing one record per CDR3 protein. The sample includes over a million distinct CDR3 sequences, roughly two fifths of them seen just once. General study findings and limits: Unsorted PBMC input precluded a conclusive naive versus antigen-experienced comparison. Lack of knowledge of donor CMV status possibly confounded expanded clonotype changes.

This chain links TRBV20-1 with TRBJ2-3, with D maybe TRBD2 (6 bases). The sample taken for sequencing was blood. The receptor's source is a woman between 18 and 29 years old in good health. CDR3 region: CSAREPEGTDTQYF. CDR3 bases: TGCAGTGCTAGAGAACCGGAGGGAACAGATACGCAGTATTTT.